The next 15 T cell receptor beta chains were all read from a single sample in a study of CD8 T cells in Susac syndrome. The RNA, roughly 0.45 to 1 ug, was put through reverse transcription using random hexamers. A single record per CDR3 protein comes from TCRdb applying MiXCR to the immunoSEQ multiplex PCR reads. The data contain approximately 120,000 distinct CDR3 sequences, 90% to 95% of them singletons. Sequencing was performed on CD4+ T cells from PBMCs. These receptors came from a human donor in good health.

This chain links TRBV6-2 or TRBV6-3 with TRBJ2-2; no reliable D call. V lost 6 bases and J 5 bases, leaving 13 bases between the germline ends. The CDR3 extends over 14 amino acids. The germline V gene encodes CDR1 MNHEY and CDR2 SVGEGT. CDR3 nucleotide sequence: TGTGCCAGCAGACAAACGACTGGAACCGGGGAGCTGTTTTTT. Amino acid sequence: CASRQTTGTGELFF.

The rearrangement uses TRBV7-2 and TRBJ2-5; weak D call: TRBD1 (6 bases). Per germline, CDR1 SGHTA and CDR2 FQGNSA. Trimming removed 5 bases from V and 7 bases from J, with 17 bases in between. The CDR3 contains 14 residues. As DNA, the CDR3 is TGTGCCAGCAGCCTCCAGGGGCGGACGGGGACCCAGTACTTC. Protein sequence: CASSLQGRTGTQYF.

This clonotype was observed a single time. This rearrangement joins TRBV4-3 to TRBJ1-2; 7 bases agree with TRBD1. V dropped 4 bases and J dropped 4; count of bases not matched to a gene: 9. This CDR3 contains 15 residues. The germline CDR1 and CDR2 sequences are LGHNA and YSLEER. CDR3 nucleotides: TGCGCCAGCAGCCCTAAGACAGGGTCTGGCTATGGCTACACCTTC. It encodes CASSPKTGSGYGYTF.

This chain uses TRBV29-1 with TRBJ1-3; possible D gene TRBD1, 5 bases. This CDR3 is 14 amino acids long. Germline V gene lookup returns CDR1 SQVTM and CDR2 ANQGSEA. Trimming cost V 3 bases and J 2 bases, with 11 bases left between them. The CDR3 nucleotides are TGCAGCGTTGACAGACAGACGACTGGAAACACCATATATTTT. Amino acid sequence: CSVDRQTTGNTIYF.

The V and J genes are TRBV5-1 and TRBJ1-1, with a possible D match to TRBD1 (5 bases). The CDR3 runs 15 residues. Per the germline V gene, CDR1 is SGHRS and CDR2 is YFSETQ. V dropped 0 bases and J dropped 0 bases, with 9 bases sitting between them. CDR3 residues: CASSLVDRMNTEAFF. As DNA, the CDR3 is TGCGCCAGCAGCTTGGTCGACAGAATGAACACTGAAGCTTTCTTT.

This clonotype was found once. The CDR3 DNA reads as TGTGCCACCGGGGCTTGGGGGTCGGAGACTGAAGCTTTCTTT. It specifies CATGAWGSETEAFF. This chain links TRBV3-1 with TRBJ1-1; a weak D match, TRBD1 (5 bases). V lost 10 bases and J 5 bases, leaving 20 bases between the germline ends. The CDR3 extends over 14 amino acids. Germline V CDR1 and CDR2: LGHDT, YNNKEL (reference sequence). The full variable domain, with the rest looked up from reference TRBV3-1 and TRBJ1-1, is DTAVSQTPKYLVTQMGNDKSIKCEQNLGHDTMYWYKQDSKKFLKIMFSYNNKELIINETVPNRFSPKSPDKAHLNLHINSLELGDSAVYFCATGAWGSETEAFFGQGTRLTVV.

V gene TRBV18 combines with J gene TRBJ2-1; D is uncertain. The V end lost 3 bases, the J end lost 8 bases, and 8 bases lay between the germline ends. CDR3 size: 12 residues. Germline V gives CDR1 KGHSH, CDR2 LQKENI. CDR3 residues: CASSPFIDEQFF. Written as DNA, the CDR3 is TGTGCCAGCTCACCCTTCATTGATGAGCAGTTCTTC.

The CDR3 nucleotides are TGCAGCGGGGGACTAGCCCCCGGGGAGCTGTTTTTT. Translating it yields CSGGLAPGELFF. The V and J genes are TRBV29-1 and TRBJ2-2; TRBD2 agrees at 9 bases. Germline V gene data show CDR1 as SQVTM and CDR2 as ANQGSEA. CDR3 length equals 12 residues. J was trimmed by 6 bases and V by 7 bases; bases with no gene match: 3.

This chain connects TRBV3-1 to TRBJ1-2; D remains ambiguous. The CDR3 runs to 16 residues. The V and J ends lost 4 bases and 0 bases respectively, with 15 bases between them. Germline-derived CDR1 and CDR2 are LGHDT and YNNKEL (reference sequence). The CDR3 region is CASSPTFLTSNYGYTF. The CDR3 DNA reads TGTGCCAGCAGCCCTACCTTCTTGACTTCTAACTATGGCTACACCTTC.

CDR3 nucleotides: TGTGCCAGCAGCCAGACAAGGGGGAATCAGCCCCAGCATTTT. Amino acid sequence: CASSQTRGNQPQHF. The rearrangement uses TRBV2 and TRBJ1-5, with D possibly being TRBD1 (6 bases). CDR1 is SNHLY and CDR2 is FYNNEI in the germline V gene. This CDR3 is built from 14 residues. V was shortened by 6 bases and J by 4 bases, with 13 bases between the two germline ends.

The J gene is TRBJ2-7, the V gene TRBV20-1; 8 bases match TRBD1. Per germline, CDR1 DFQATT and CDR2 SNEGSKA (reference sequence). CDR3 length equals 12 residues. The V and J ends lost 7 bases and 5 bases, in that order; junction bases with no gene match: 7. Here the CDR3 DNA reads TGCAGTGACGGGACAGGCCGGGACGAGCAGTACTTC. This encodes CSDGTGRDEQYF.

In its sample, this clonotype was seen once. This chain connects TRBV5-6 to TRBJ1-5; 7 bases map to TRBD1. Trimming took 0 bases from V and 3 from J; bases not matched to a gene: 6. This CDR3 contains 16 residues. The V gene's germline CDR1 is SGHDT and CDR2 YYEEEE. The CDR3 coding sequence is TGTGCCAGCAGCTTGGGACCTGACAGGGACAATCAGCCCCAGCATTTT. Translating gives CASSLGPDRDNQPQHF.

The chain recombines TRBV5-1 with TRBJ1-2, with 11 bases lining up with TRBD1. There are 15 residues in the CDR3. The V gene end was trimmed by 2 bases and the J gene end by 3 bases; junction bases not matched to a gene: 3. The germline gives CDR1 SGHRS, CDR2 YFSETQ. This chain's CDR3 is CASSFGTGGDYGYTF. CDR3 sequence (DNA): TGCGCCAGCAGCTTTGGGACAGGGGGTGACTATGGCTACACCTTC.

The J gene is TRBJ2-7, the V gene TRBV15, with D maybe TRBD1 (6 bases). CDR1 is LNHNV, CDR2 YYDKDF, per germline (reference sequence). This CDR3 is built from 14 residues. Trimming left V 3 bases short and J 5 bases short, with 14 bases between. Here the CDR3 DNA reads TGTGCCACCAGCAGGGACAGAGAGGTCGACGAGCAGTACTTC. It encodes CATSRDREVDEQYF.

This chain uses TRBV5-8 with TRBJ1-1, with unresolved D. Germline lookup yields CDR1 SGHTS and CDR2 YDEGEE. V lost 4 bases to trimming and J lost 7 bases, with 8 bases between them. The CDR3 covers 11 residues. The CDR3 is CASSLSFEAFF. The DNA of the CDR3 is TGTGCCAGCAGCCTGTCGTTTGAAGCTTTCTTT.